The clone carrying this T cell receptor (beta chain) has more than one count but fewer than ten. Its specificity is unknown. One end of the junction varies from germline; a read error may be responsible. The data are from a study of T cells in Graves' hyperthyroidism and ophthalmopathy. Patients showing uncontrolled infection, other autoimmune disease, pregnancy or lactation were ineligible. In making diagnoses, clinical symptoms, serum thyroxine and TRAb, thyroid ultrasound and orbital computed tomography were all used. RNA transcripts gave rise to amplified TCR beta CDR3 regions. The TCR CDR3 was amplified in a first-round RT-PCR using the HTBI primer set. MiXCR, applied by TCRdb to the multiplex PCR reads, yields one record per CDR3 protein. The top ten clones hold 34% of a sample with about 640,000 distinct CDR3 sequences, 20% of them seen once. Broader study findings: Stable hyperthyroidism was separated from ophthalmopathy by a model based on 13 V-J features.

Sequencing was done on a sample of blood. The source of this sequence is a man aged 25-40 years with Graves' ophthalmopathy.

CDR3 sequence: CAGSPDGQGMANEKLFF. CDR3 bases: TGTGCCGGCAGTCCCGACGGACAGGGGATGGCTAATGAAAAACTGTTTTTT. This rearrangement joins TRBV28 to TRBJ1-4, with 9 bases fitting TRBD1. The V gene's germline CDR1 is MDHEN and CDR2 SYDVKM. The CDR3 is made up of 17 amino acids.